This T cell receptor beta chain was documented in a study of beta chain features in type 1 diabetes. Overall study results and limits: Patients' naive, central memory and Treg TCRB repertoires seemed closer to one another than those of healthy donors. Among patients with Type 1 diabetes, TCRB CDR3s were moderately but significantly shorter in every one of the four CD4+ subsets.

As every portion of the isolated RNA was reverse transcribed, the sequencing read expressed TCRB transcripts. TCRdb keeps only in-frame clones here, not all; method: immunoSEQ multiplex PCR. The table records about 640,000 clones, around 12% of them present only once. Concerning this clone itself: What it binds is not known.

In total, each donor contributed a single heparinised blood draw that averaged approximately 0.12 L. This sequence originates from a man younger than 40 with type 1 diabetes. The sequenced sample was naive CD4+ T cells from blood.

The CDR3 here is CASSPRSRGDTEAFF. The CDR3 DNA follows: TGTGCCAGCAGCCCCCGTTCCAGGGGGGACACTGAAGCTTTCTTT. This chain uses TRBV7-8 with TRBJ1-1; 7 bases align to TRBD1. The junction had 9 bases not matched to a gene; V was cut back by 5 bases and J by 3 bases. Germline CDR1 SGHVS, CDR2 FQNEAQ. The CDR3 totals 15 residues.